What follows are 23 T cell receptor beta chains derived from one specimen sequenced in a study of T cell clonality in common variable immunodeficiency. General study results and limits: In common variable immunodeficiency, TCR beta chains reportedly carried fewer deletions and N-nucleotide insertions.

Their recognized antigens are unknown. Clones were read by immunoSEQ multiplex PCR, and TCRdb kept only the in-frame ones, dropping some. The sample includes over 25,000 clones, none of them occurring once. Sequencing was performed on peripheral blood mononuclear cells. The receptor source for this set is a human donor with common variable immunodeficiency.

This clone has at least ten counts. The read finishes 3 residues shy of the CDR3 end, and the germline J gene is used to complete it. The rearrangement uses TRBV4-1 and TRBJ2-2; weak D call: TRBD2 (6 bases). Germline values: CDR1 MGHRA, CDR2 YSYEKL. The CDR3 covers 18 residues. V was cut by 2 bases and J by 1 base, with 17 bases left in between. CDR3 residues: CASSQKIVYGGNTGELFF. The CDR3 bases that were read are TGCGCCAGCAGCCAAAAAATTGTCTACGGGGGGAACACCGGGGAG.

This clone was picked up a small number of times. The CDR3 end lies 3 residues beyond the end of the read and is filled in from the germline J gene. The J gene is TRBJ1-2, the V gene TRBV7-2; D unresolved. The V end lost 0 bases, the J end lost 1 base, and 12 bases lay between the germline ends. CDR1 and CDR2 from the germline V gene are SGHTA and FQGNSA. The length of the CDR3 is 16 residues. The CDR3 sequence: CASSLALATVNYGYTF. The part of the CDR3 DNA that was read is TGTGCCAGCAGCTTAGCGCTAGCGACGGTTAACTATGGC.

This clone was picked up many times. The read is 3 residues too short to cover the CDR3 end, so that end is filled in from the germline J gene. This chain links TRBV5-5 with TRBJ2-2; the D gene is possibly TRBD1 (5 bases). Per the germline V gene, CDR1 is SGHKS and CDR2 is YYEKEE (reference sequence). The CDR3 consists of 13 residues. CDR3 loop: CASSSGPRIELFF. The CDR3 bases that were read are TGTGCCAGCAGCTCAGGGCCTCGGATTGAG.

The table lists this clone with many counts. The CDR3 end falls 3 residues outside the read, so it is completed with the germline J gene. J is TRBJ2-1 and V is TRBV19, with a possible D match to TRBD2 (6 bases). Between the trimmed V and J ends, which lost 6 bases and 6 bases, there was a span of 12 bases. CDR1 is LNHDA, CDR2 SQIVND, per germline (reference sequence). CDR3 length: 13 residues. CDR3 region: CASRISGSNEQFF. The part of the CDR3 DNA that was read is TGTGCCAGTAGGATTAGCGGTTCCAATGAG. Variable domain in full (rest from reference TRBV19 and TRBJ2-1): DGGITQSPKYLFRKEGQNVTLSCEQNLNHDAMYWYRQDPGQGLRLIYYSQIVNDFQKGDIAEGYSVSREKKESFPLTVTSAQKNPTAFYLCASRISGSNEQFFGPGTRLTVL.

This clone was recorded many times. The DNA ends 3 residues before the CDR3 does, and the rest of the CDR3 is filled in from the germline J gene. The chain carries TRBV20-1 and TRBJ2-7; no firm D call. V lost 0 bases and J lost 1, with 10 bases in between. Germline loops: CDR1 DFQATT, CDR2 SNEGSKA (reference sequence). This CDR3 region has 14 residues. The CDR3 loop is CSARDFRQSYEQYF. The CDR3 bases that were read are TGCAGTGCTAGAGATTTCCGACAATCCTACGAG.

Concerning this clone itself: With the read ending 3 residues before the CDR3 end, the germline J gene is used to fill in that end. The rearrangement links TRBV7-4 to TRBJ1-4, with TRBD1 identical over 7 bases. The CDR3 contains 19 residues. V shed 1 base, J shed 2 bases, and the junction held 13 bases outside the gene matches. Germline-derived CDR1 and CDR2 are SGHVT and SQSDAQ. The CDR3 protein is CASSLVEWQGVRTNEKLFF. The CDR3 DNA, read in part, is TGTGCCAGCAGCTTAGTTGAGTGGCAGGGGGTAAGGACTAATGAAAAA. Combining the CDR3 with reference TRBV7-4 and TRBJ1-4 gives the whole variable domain GAGVSQSPRYKVAKRGRDVALRCDSISGHVTLYWYRQTLGQGSEVLTYSQSDAQRDKSGRPSGRFSAERPERSVSTLKIQRTEQGDSAVYLCASSLVEWQGVRTNEKLFFGSGTQLSVL.

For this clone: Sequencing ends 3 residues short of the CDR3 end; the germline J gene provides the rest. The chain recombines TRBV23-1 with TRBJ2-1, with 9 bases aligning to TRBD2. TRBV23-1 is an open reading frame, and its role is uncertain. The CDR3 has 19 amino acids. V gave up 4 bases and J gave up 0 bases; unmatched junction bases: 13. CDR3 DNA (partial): TGCGCCAGCAGTCCGCCTCAGCGGGGGGCTATGAGCTCCTACAATGAG. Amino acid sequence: CASSPPQRGAMSSYNE. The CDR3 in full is CASSPPQRGAMSSYNEQFF.

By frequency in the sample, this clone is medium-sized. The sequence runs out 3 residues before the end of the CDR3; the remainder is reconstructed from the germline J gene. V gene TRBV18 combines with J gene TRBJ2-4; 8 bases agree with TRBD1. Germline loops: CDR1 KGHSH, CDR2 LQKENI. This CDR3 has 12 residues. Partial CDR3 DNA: TGTGCCAGCTCAACGGGACAGGCATAT. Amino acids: CASSTGQAY. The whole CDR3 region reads CASSTGQAYQYF.

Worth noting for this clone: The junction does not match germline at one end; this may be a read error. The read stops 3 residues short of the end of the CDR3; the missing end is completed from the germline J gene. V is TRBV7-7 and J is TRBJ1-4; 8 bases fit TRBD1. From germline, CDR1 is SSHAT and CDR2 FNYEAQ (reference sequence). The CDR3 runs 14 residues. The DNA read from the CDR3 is TGTGCTAGCAGCCCTTCTCAGGGGGCCGAAAAA. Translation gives CASSPSQGAEK. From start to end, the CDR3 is CASSPSQGAEKLFF.

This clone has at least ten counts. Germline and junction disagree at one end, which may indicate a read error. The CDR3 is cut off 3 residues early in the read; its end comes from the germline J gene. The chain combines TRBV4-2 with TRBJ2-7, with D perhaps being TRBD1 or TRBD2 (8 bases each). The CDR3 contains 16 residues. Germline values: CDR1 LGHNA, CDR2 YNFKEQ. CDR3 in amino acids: CASSHSGTGETYEQYF. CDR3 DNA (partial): TGCGCCAGCAGCCATAGCGGGACAGGAGAAACCTACGAG.

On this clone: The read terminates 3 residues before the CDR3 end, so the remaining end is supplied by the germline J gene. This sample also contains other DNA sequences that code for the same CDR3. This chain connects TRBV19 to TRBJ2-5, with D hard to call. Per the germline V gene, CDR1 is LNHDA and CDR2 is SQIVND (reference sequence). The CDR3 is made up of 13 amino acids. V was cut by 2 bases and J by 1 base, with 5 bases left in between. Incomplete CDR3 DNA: TGTGCCAGTAGTATACAGATCCAAGAGACC. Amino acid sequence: CASSIQIQET. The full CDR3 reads CASSIQIQETQYF.

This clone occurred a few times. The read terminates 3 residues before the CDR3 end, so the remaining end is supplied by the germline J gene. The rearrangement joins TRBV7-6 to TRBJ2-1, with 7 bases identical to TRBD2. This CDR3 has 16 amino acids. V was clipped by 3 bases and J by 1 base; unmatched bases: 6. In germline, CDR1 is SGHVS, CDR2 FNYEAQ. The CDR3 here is CASSFSGGGSYNEQFF. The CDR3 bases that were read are TGTGCCAGCAGCTTCAGTGGGGGGGGGTCCTACAATGAG.

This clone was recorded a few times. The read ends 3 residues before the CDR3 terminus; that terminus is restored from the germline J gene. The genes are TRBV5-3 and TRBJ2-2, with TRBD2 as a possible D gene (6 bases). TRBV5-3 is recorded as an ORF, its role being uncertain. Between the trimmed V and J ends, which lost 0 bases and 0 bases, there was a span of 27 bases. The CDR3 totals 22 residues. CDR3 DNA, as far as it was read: TGTGCCAGAAGCTTGGATTGGGGAAGCCCCGTTCGGGGGACGTCGAACACCGGGGAG. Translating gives CARSLDWGSPVRGTSNTGE. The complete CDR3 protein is CARSLDWGSPVRGTSNTGELFF.

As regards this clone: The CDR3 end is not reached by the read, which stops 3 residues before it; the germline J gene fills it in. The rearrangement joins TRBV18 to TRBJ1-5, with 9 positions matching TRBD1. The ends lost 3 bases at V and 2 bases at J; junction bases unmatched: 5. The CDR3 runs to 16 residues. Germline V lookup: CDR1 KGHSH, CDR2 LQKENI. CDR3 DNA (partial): TGTGCCAGCTCACCCGGGACAGGGAACGGCAATCAGCCC. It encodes CASSPGTGNGNQP. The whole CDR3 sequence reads CASSPGTGNGNQPQHF. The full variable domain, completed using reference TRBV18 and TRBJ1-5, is NAGVMQNPRHLVRRRGQEARLRCSPMKGHSHVYWYRQLPEEGLKFMVYLQKENIIDESGMPKERFSAEFPKEGPSILRIQQVVRGDSAAYFCASSPGTGNGNQPQHFGDGTRLSIL.

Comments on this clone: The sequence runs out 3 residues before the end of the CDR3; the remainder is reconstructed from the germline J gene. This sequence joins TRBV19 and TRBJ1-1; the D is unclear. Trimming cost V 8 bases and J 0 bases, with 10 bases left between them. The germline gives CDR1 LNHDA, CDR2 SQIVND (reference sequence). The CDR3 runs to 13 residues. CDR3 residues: CASSYNMNTEAFF. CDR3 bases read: TGTGCCAGTTCTTACAACATGAACACTGAA.

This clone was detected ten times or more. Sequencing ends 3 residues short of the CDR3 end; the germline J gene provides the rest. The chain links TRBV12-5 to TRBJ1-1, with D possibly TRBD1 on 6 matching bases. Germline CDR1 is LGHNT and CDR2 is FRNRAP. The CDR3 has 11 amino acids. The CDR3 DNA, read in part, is TGTGCTAGTGGGATACAGGGATTC. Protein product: CASGIQGF. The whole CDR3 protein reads CASGIQGFAFF.

The DNA read from the CDR3 is TGTGCCAGCAGCTTACAGGCAGGGGGCGCGGGGCAGCCC. Amino acids: CASSLQAGGAGQP. In full, the CDR3 reads CASSLQAGGAGQPQHF. V gene TRBV7-8 combines with J gene TRBJ1-5, with 8 bases that match TRBD1. The read finishes 3 residues shy of the CDR3 end, and the germline J gene is used to complete it. The length of the CDR3 is 16 residues. V trimming: 2 bases; J trimming: 7 bases; junction bases outside the gene matches: 10. Germline loops: CDR1 SGHVS, CDR2 FQNEAQ.

The sequenced CDR3 bases are TGTGCCAGCTCACCACCGTTCGGGCTTGCGGGGGCCCAAGAGACC. It specifies CASSPPFGLAGAQET. In full, the CDR3 is CASSPPFGLAGAQETQYF. The rearrangement joins TRBV18 to TRBJ2-5, with a possible D match to TRBD2 (7 bases). The read halts 3 residues ahead of the CDR3 end, with the missing end drawn from the germline J gene. V was clipped by 0 bases and J by 1 base, with 18 bases between them. Germline-derived CDR1 and CDR2 are KGHSH and LQKENI. The length of the CDR3 is 18 residues.

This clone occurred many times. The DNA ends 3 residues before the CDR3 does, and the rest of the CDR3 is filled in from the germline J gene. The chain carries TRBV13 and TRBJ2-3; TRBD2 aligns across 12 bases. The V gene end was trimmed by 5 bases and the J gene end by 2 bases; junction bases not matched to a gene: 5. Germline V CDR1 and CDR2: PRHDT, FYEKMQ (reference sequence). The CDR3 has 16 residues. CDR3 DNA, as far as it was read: TGTGCCAGCAGCAAACTAGCGGGGGGAAACACAGATACG. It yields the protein CASSKLAGGNTDT. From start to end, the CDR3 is CASSKLAGGNTDTQYF.

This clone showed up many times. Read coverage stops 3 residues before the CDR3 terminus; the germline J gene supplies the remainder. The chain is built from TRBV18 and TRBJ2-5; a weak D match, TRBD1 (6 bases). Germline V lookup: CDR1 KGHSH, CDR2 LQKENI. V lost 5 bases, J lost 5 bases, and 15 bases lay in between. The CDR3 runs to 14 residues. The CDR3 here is CASSFQGSRETQYF. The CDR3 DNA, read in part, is TGTGCCAGCTCATTTCAGGGGAGTCGGGAGACC.

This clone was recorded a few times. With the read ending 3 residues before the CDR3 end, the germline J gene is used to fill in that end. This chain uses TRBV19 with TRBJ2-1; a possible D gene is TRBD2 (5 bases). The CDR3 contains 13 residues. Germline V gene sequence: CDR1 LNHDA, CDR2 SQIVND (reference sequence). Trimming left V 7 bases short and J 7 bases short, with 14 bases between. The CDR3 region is CASMRVGENEQFF. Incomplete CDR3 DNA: TGTGCCAGTATGCGGGTCGGGGAGAATGAG.

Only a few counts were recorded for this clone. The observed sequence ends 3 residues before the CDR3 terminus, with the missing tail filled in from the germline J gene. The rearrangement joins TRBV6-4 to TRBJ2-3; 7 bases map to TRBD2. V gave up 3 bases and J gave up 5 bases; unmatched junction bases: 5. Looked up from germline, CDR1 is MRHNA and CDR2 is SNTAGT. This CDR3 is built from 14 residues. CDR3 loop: CASSESGEGDTQYF. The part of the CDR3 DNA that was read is TGTGCCAGCAGTGAAAGCGGGGAAGGAGATACG.

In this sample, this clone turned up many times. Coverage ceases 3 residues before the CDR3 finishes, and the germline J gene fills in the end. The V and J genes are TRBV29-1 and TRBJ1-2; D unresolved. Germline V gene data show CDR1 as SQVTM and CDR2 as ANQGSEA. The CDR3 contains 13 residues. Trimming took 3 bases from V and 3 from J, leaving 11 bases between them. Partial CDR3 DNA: TGCAGCGTTGACGGGGAGGGAGACTATGGC. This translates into CSVDGEGDYG. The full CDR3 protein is CSVDGEGDYGYTF.